This T cell receptor (beta chain) was observed in a study of T-cell memory formation after mild COVID-19 (dated by TCRdb to the early 2020s). For the study in its entirety: TCR sequence clusters from the two donors were largely donor specific. Longitudinal TCRalpha and TCRbeta repertoire sequencing tracked T-cell clones expanding and contracting after mild COVID-19 in a couple of donors. Two young, previously healthy adult volunteers made up the cohort, one male and one female. Summary of the overall study and its limitations: Clones that contracted from day 15 to 85 showed balanced CD4/CD8 phenotypes, whereas a second wave of clones that expanded from day 15 to 37 leaned towards CD4+. The detection of some responding clones in pre-infection memory suggests that pre-existing cross-reactive memory T cells joined the SARS-CoV-2 response. Contracting CD4+ clones turned up mainly in the CM and EM memory subsets, whereas EMRA was where CD8+ clones were enriched. Only two mild cases were covered by the study, and larger cohorts that include severe cases with pre-infection samples were considered necessary. The second-wave clones that peaked on day 37 were not confirmed to be SARS-CoV-2 specific.

The CDR3 goes from the cysteine to the phenylalanine over 12 residues. The retained sequence is limited to the CDR3, 36 bases, with the frame set at the first base. In the germline V gene (reference sequence), CDR1 corresponds to SEHNR and CDR2 to FQNEAQ. The V end loses 5 bases and the J end loses 10 bases, and a stretch of 9 bases separates them. Ficoll-Paque density gradient centrifugation was the method used to isolate PBMCs. Sequencing used an Illumina NovaSeq 6000. cDNA libraries for TCRalpha and TCRbeta were prepared by 5'RACE using constant-segment primers, with sample barcodes and unique molecular identifiers added. Trizol reagent was used to extract RNA from every sample. Library amplification was performed in two PCR steps, and a second sample barcode and Illumina TruSeq adapters were introduced in the second step. Sequencing of libraries was performed on an Illumina NovaSeq with 2 x 150 bp paired-end reads. Per the authors' processing: Demultiplexing of reads and collapsing into UMI-guided consensus sequences were performed with migec v1.2.7. Using mixcr v2.1.11, UMI consensuses were aligned to TRA and TRB V and J templates and then assembled into clonotypes. Clonotypes were classified as expanded or contracted when called significant by both edgeR and NoisET, with noise models trained on biological replicates. For edgeR calls, the thresholds were a false discovery rate-adjusted p below 0.01 and a log2 fold-change of 1. As an exploratory analysis of dynamics, max-normalized trajectories of the 1000 most abundant clonotypes were examined with PCA combined with hierarchical clustering. The CD4 or CD8 phenotype of responding clones was assigned using the separately sequenced CD4+ and CD8+ repertoires. Using fastp at Q25 and MiXCR, TCRdb reprocessed the public reads and kept productive beta chains. CDR3 protein duplicates are merged, each entry listing the most common genes and DNA. TCRdb, rather than the study authors, made the V and J calls. This sample has 250,000 to 300,000 distinct CDR3 sequences in its table, and roughly 17% of those were observed once. 20% to 25% of the sample rests with the top ten.

This clonotype showed up just a few times. Its target antigen remains unknown. There are no base qualities to consult, and no much larger clone falls within one base. Rearrangement joined TRBV7-9 to TRBJ1-6; no D gene call is confident. The receptor's source is a man in his late teens or twenties who had mild COVID-19 (a few samples of this study predate the infection). The sample titles of this study are shuffled in the database, so cell type and time point are left out; the donor was told from shared clones. The sample taken for sequencing was PBMCs or a T cell subset sorted from them (not recorded which). The encoded CDR3 is CASSDPRSPLHF. The bases are TGTGCCAGCAGCGACCCTCGATCACCCCTCCACTTT.